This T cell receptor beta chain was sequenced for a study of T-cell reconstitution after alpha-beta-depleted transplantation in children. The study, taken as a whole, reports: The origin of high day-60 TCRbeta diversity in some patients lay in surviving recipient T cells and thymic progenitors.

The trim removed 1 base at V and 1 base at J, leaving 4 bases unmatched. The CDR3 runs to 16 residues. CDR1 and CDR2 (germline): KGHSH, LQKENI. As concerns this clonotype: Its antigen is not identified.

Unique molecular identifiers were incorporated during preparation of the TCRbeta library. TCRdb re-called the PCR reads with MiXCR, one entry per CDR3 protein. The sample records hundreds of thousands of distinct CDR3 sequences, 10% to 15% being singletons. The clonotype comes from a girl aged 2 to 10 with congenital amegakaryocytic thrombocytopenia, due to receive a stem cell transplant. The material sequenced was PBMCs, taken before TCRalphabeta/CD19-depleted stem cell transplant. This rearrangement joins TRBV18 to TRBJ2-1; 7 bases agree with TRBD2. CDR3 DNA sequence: TGTGCCAGCTCACCACAGCAGCGGGATTCCTACAATGAGCAGTTCTTC. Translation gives CASSPQQRDSYNEQFF.